The rows below give T cell receptor beta chains drawn from one sample of a study of T-cell memory formation after mild COVID-19. TCRdb recomputed calls from the 5' RACE reads with MiXCR, one row per CDR3 protein. The sample records about 350,000 distinct CDR3 sequences, roughly 13% being singletons. Sequencing input: PBMCs or a T cell subset sorted from them (not recorded which). Receptors originate from a young man who had mild COVID-19 (a few samples of this study predate the infection). Cell type and time point are not known. The CDR3 runs from the conserved cysteine through the conserved F or W. Each record gives: J gene, V gene, CDR3 length, CDR3 protein.

TRBJ2-3 TRBV11-2 16 CASSLGATTSTDTQYF
TRBJ1-2 TRBV7-2 14 CASSPGQIFHGYTF
TRBJ2-2 TRBV7-3 15 CASSLLAVNTGELFF
TRBJ2-5 TRBV20-1 15 CSARVPGRAGETQYF
TRBJ1-4 TRBV5-1 12 CASRFLDEKLFF
TRBJ1-5 TRBV19 14 CASSPDRVNQPQHF
TRBJ2-5 TRBV6-2/TRBV6-3 15 CASRGGAWAQETQYF
TRBJ1-4 TRBV5-5 13 CASSPESQSQLFF
TRBJ2-3 TRBV7-2 15 CASNSRGAPTDTQYF
TRBJ2-1 TRBV5-6 12 CASSNQGGHAFF
TRBJ2-7 TRBV29-1 11 CSVWGTYEQYF
TRBJ2-3 TRBV4-3 16 CASSQDRGAGKDTQYF
TRBJ2-1 TRBV11-1 14 CASSLDRGSEEQFF
TRBJ1-1 TRBV4-1 18 CASSQDATGGDLYTEAFF
TRBJ2-5 TRBV7-6 16 CASSLPRGSSQETQYF
TRBJ2-5 TRBV7-2 13 CASSHRGRETQYF
TRBJ1-2 TRBV7-9 14 CASGGRNEYYGYTF
TRBJ2-3 TRBV12-3/TRBV12-4 14 CASSTGTGADTQYF
TRBJ2-7 TRBV20-1 12 CSASGQSYEQYF
TRBJ2-5 TRBV20-1 12 CSATPYLETQYF
TRBJ2-3 TRBV20-1 14 CSARPGQGPDTQYF
TRBJ2-7 TRBV12-3/TRBV12-4 12 CASSFTDLEQYF
TRBJ2-7 TRBV9 15 CASSVAPDRVDEQYF